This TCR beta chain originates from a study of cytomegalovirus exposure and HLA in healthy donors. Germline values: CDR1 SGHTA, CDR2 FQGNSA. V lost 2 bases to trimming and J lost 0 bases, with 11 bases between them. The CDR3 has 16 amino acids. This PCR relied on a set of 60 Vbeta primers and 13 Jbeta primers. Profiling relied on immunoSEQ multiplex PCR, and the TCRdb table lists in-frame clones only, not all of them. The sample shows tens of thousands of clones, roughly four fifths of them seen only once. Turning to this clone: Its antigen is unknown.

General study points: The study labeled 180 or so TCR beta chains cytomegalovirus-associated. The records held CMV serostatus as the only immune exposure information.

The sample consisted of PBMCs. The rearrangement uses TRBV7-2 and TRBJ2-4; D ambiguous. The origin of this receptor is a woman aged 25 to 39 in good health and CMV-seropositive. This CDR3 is CASSLITPLAKNIQYF. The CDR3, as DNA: TGTGCCAGCAGCTTAATCACACCCCTAGCCAAAAACATTCAGTACTTC. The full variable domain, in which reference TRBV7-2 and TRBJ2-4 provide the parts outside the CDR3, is GAGVSQSPSNKVTEKGKDVELRCDPISGHTALYWYRQSLGQGLEFLIYFQGNSAPDKSGLPSDRFSAERTGGSVSTLTIQRTQQEDSAVYLCASSLITPLAKNIQYFGAGTRLSVL.